This T cell receptor (beta chain) was captured in a study of blood T cell repertoires in COVID-19. Overall study: PBMCs, B-cell-depleted T cells, or T cells provided the cDNA or gDNA that made up the material.

The protocol was immunoSEQ multiplex PCR, while the TCRdb copy is restricted to in-frame clones and leaves out a portion. Here the sample spans over 15,000 clones, nearly 90% being singletons. This clone came up a few times. V was clipped by 3 bases and J by 4 bases, with 15 bases between them. Germline-derived CDR1 and CDR2 are SGHTS and YDEGEE. The CDR3 is made up of 15 amino acids. This receptor was obtained from a man older than 75 with acute or convalescent COVID-19. The V and J genes are TRBV5-8 and TRBJ2-3, with D perhaps matching TRBD1 (6 bases). Sequencing was performed on peripheral blood. Written as DNA, the CDR3 is TGTGCCAGCAGCTCCACAGGGTTCCGGTCAGATACGCAGTATTTT. It specifies CASSSTGFRSDTQYF.